The rows below give T cell receptor beta chains drawn from one sample of a study of blood T cell repertoires in COVID-19. Using immunoSEQ multiplex PCR, the repertoire was profiled, and TCRdb retains in-frame clones only, with some absent. The table records about 80,000 clones, 82% of them present only once. Sample: peripheral blood. The receptors shown here come from a woman in her seventies with acute or convalescent COVID-19. CDR3s include the opening cysteine and the closing phenylalanine or tryptophan. A D gene is named only where the DNA matches it firmly. The listing skips clone size in some rows; elsewhere it reads once, few, many or a size class.

D	V	size	J	length	DNA	CDR3
.	TRBV7-3	.	TRBJ1-1	14	TGTGCCAGCAGCTTAAGAGGGCGGGGCACTGAAGCTTTCTTT	CASSLRGRGTEAFF
.	TRBV24-1	.	TRBJ2-1	17	TGTGCCACCAGTGATTTGCGACCCTCCACGCGGGACCATGAGCAGTTCTTC	CATSDLRPSTRDHEQFF
TRBD1	TRBV9	.	TRBJ2-3	16	TGTGCCAGCAGCGTAGGAGGGACAGAAAGCACAGATACGCAGTATTTT	CASSVGGTESTDTQYF
.	TRBV5-1	.	TRBJ1-4	16	TGCGCCAGCAGTCCACCGGGACATGGTACTAATGAAAAACTGTTTTTT	CASSPPGHGTNEKLFF
.	TRBV10-2	.	TRBJ1-5	14	TGCGCCAGCAGTGTTTCGAGGGTGGGCCAGCCCCAGCATTTT	CASSVSRVGQPQHF
.	TRBV7-2	.	TRBJ2-5	14	TGTGCCAGCAGCTTAGCGGGAGTCCAAGAGACCCAGTACTTC	CASSLAGVQETQYF
.	TRBV5-4	.	TRBJ2-3	13	TGTGCCAGCCGGAACTGGGGGGCAGATACGCAGTATTTT	CASRNWGADTQYF
.	TRBV6-2/TRBV6-3	.	TRBJ1-5	13	TGTGCCAGCAGTCCGCCAGGCAATCAGCCCCAGCATTTT	CASSPPGNQPQHF
TRBD2	TRBV5-1	.	TRBJ2-3	16	TGCGCCAGCAGCCCGTTAGGTAGCGGGAACACAGATACGCAGTATTTT	CASSPLGSGNTDTQYF
.	TRBV19	.	TRBJ1-5	16	TGTGCCAGTAGTGCCTGGTTACAGGGCATCAATCAGCCCCAGCATTTT	CASSAWLQGINQPQHF
.	TRBV19	.	TRBJ1-5	14	TGTGCCAGTAGTAAGACAGTGTCCAATCAGCCCCAGCATTTT	CASSKTVSNQPQHF
.	TRBV7-2	.	TRBJ1-5	13	TGTGCCAGCGGCCGGGACTACAATCAGCCCCAGCATTTT	CASGRDYNQPQHF
.	TRBV7-2	.	TRBJ1-5	15	TGTGCCAGCAGCCCCAACGGGGGGGCAGGGCAGCCCCAGCATTTT	CASSPNGGAGQPQHF
.	TRBV10-2	.	TRBJ1-5	14	TGCGCCAGCAGTGAGCGTCGGACAGCTCAGCCCCAGCATTTT	CASSERRTAQPQHF
TRBD2	TRBV3-1/TRBV3-2	.	TRBJ2-3	15	TGTGCCAGCAGCCTAGCGGGAGGGGGCAGGGATACGCAGTATTTT	CASSLAGGGRDTQYF
.	TRBV30	.	TRBJ2-7	12	TGTGCCTGGAGCGCCTACTCCTACGAGCAGTACTTC	CAWSAYSYEQYF
.	TRBV5-1	few	TRBJ2-2	16	TGCGCCAGCAGCTTGGGACATATACTTAACACCGGGGAGCTGTTTTTT	CASSLGHILNTGELFF
.	TRBV14	.	TRBJ2-7	12	TGTGCCAGCAGCCTTACAGGGAACGAGCAGTACTTC	CASSLTGNEQYF
TRBD2	TRBV10-3	.	TRBJ2-1	16	TGTGCCATCAGTGAGTCTAGCGGGAGAGCTGACAATGAGCAGTTCTTC	CAISESSGRADNEQFF
TRBD2	TRBV9	once	TRBJ2-1	19	TGTGCCAGCGGTGCGTGGGGCAGGCTGACTAGCGGGTTGAGGAATGAGCAGTTCTTC	CASGAWGRLTSGLRNEQFF
TRBD2	TRBV5-8	.	TRBJ2-2	16	TGTGCCAGCAGCTCCATAGCGGGACCGAACACCGGGGAGCTGTTTTTT	CASSSIAGPNTGELFF
.	TRBV20-1	.	TRBJ2-3	11	TGCAGTGCTAGAGCCCAGAATACGCAGTATTTT	CSARAQNTQYF
.	TRBV5-4	.	TRBJ1-3	15	TGTGCCAGCAGCTTGGATGTAGGGACAGGAAACACCATATATTTT	CASSLDVGTGNTIYF
.	TRBV29-1	.	TRBJ1-1	12	TGCAGCGTTGTAAATTGGAACACTGAAGCTTTCTTT	CSVVNWNTEAFF
.	TRBV3-1/TRBV3-2	.	TRBJ2-7	15	TGTGCCAGCAGCCAAGGCCCCCAGGGAGGCTACGAGCAGTACTTC	CASSQGPQGGYEQYF
.	TRBV10-3	.	TRBJ1-2	15	TGTGCCATCAGTGAGCGGGGGTTCCCGGAGGATGGCTACACCTTC	CAISERGFPEDGYTF
.	TRBV7-2	.	TRBJ1-1	14	TGTGCCAGCAGCTTAGGTGGCAGGAACACTGAAGCTTTCTTT	CASSLGGRNTEAFF
TRBD2	TRBV5-6	.	TRBJ2-1	17	TGTGCCAGCAGCTTTGGACCGACTAGCGGGAGGAAAAATGAGCAGTTCTTC	CASSFGPTSGRKNEQFF
.	TRBV18	.	TRBJ1-1	15	TGTGCCAGCTCACGACTACAGGGTGTCGGTACTGAAGCTTTCTTT	CASSRLQGVGTEAFF
.	TRBV19	.	TRBJ1-2	16	TGTGCCAGTAGTCGTACTCGGGGAGTAAAAAGCTATGGCTACACCTTC	CASSRTRGVKSYGYTF
.	TRBV29-1	.	TRBJ1-2	13	TGCAGCGCAGAAGACAGTTCTAACTATGGCTACACCTTC	CSAEDSSNYGYTF
TRBD1	TRBV3-1/TRBV3-2	few	TRBJ1-1	14	TGTGCCAGCAGCAAGGGACAGGGGAACACTGAAGCTTTCTTT	CASSKGQGNTEAFF
TRBD1	TRBV2	.	TRBJ1-5	15	TGTGCCAGCAGTGTTAGGGGGCTCAGCAATCAGCCCCAGCATTTT	CASSVRGLSNQPQHF
.	TRBV7-2	.	TRBJ2-1	15	TGTGCCAGCAGGCTATGGGCTAGCGCCTTAAATGAGCAGTTCTTC	CASRLWASALNEQFF
TRBD1	TRBV24-1	.	TRBJ2-5	14	TGTGCCACCAGTGACGGACAGGGTTGGGAGACCCAGTACTTC	CATSDGQGWETQYF
.	TRBV6-1	.	TRBJ2-3	16	TGTGCCAGCAGTGTCAAAGGGCAGCGGGGCACAGATACGCAGTATTTT	CASSVKGQRGTDTQYF
.	TRBV2	.	TRBJ2-7	14	TGTGCCAGCAGTCCAGGAGGGGGGGACTACGAGCAGTACTTC	CASSPGGGDYEQYF
TRBD1	TRBV19	.	TRBJ1-1	17	TGTGCCAGTACCCCAGGTTGGCAGGGGGCAACGAACACTGAAGCTTTCTTT	CASTPGWQGATNTEAFF
TRBD2	TRBV24-1	.	TRBJ2-1	17	TGTGCCACCGGGGCTAGCGGGCCCTTAAGCTCCTACAATGAGCAGTTCTTC	CATGASGPLSSYNEQFF
TRBD2	TRBV6-6	.	TRBJ2-1	16	TGTGCCAGCAGTTACCCCTCGGGACTAGTACAATATGAGCAGTTCTTC	CASSYPSGLVQYEQFF
TRBD1	TRBV6-5	few	TRBJ2-5	15	TGTGCCAATGGGGGTCAACAGGGGGCTTCGCAGACCCAGTACTTC	CANGGQQGASQTQYF
TRBD1	TRBV5-6	.	TRBJ1-1	17	TGTGCCAGCAGCTTCTTTGTCACGGGACAGACTAACACTGAAGCTTTCTTT	CASSFFVTGQTNTEAFF
.	TRBV5-1	few	TRBJ2-7	13	TGCGCCAGCAGCAATCCCAGCTCCTACGAGCAGTACTTC	CASSNPSSYEQYF
.	TRBV5-1	once	TRBJ2-5	13	TGCGCCAGCAGCTTGGTAGGCGGCGAGACCCAGTACTTC	CASSLVGGETQYF
TRBD2	TRBV27	.	TRBJ2-3	15	TGTGCCAGCAGTTGGAGCGGGATGATCGCAGATACGCAGTATTTT	CASSWSGMIADTQYF
.	TRBV7-2	.	TRBJ2-3	17	TGTGCCAGCAGCGCCGGTAGAGGGCGGAGAGGAACAGATACGCAGTATTTT	CASSAGRGRRGTDTQYF
.	TRBV24-1	.	TRBJ1-5	15	TGTGCCACCAGTGATGGGGGCAGCTACAATCAGCCCCAGCATTTT	CATSDGGSYNQPQHF
TRBD2	TRBV6-6	.	TRBJ2-1	15	TGTGCCAGCAGTCGGGGACTAGCGGGAGGCAATGAGCAGTTCTTC	CASSRGLAGGNEQFF
TRBD2	TRBV29-1	once	TRBJ2-5	13	TGCAGCGTTTTTGGGCTGGGGGGGGAGACCCAGTACTTC	CSVFGLGGETQYF
TRBD1	TRBV19	.	TRBJ2-5	14	TGTGCCAGTAGTGGGACAGGGGGCAGGGAGACCCAGTACTTC	CASSGTGGRETQYF
TRBD1	TRBV3-1/TRBV3-2	.	TRBJ2-5	16	TGTGCCAGCAGGGGTCTAGGGGACAGGGGATCGGAGACCCAGTACTTC	CASRGLGDRGSETQYF
TRBD2	TRBV10-3	.	TRBJ2-2	14	TGTGCCATCGGTGGCGGGAGAGACACCGGGGAGCTGTTTTTT	CAIGGGRDTGELFF
TRBD1	TRBV29-1	.	TRBJ2-1	12	TGCAGCGTTACCGAAGGGACAGTTGAGCAGTTCTTC	CSVTEGTVEQFF
.	TRBV30	.	TRBJ2-3	14	TGTGCCTGGGGCAAAGACTCTTCCACAGATACGCAGTATTTT	CAWGKDSSTDTQYF
TRBD1	TRBV5-1	.	TRBJ1-1	16	TGCGCCAGCAGGACAGGGGGAGGGTCGTCGAGCACTGAAGCTTTCTTT	CASRTGGGSSSTEAFF